Listed below are T cell receptor beta chains from one sample, sequenced in a study of shared clonotypes between healthy human individuals. TCRdb's copy holds only in-frame clones and misses some; the assay was immunoSEQ multiplex PCR. The sample shows over a million clones, under 80% of them seen only once. Sequenced material: memory CD4+ T cells sorted from blood. Receptors originate from a man between 18 and 35 years old in good health. Both conserved end residues are part of each CDR3. Each record gives: J gene, D gene, V gene, clone size, CDR3 protein, CDR3 DNA. The D gene is left open where the match is weak. Part of the rows lack a size; the others show once, few, many or a class for expanded clones.

>TRBJ1-1|NA|TRBV18|NA
CASSPVGGTEAFF
TGTGCCAGCTCACCGGTAGGGGGGACTGAAGCTTTCTTT
>TRBJ1-5|NA|TRBV28|few
CASSLRNQPQHF
TGTGCCAGCAGTTTGAGGAATCAGCCCCAGCATTTT
>TRBJ2-6|TRBD2|TRBV7-2|NA
CASSRGGESGANVLTF
TGTGCCAGCAGCCGCGGGGGAGAATCTGGGGCCAACGTCCTGACTTTC
>TRBJ2-4|NA|TRBV4-1|NA
CASSLEGNIQYF
TGCGCCAGCAGCCTCGAGGGAAACATTCAGTACTTC
>TRBJ2-3|NA|TRBV29-1|NA
CSARASTDTQYF
TGCAGCGCCCGAGCTAGCACAGATACGCAGTATTTT
>TRBJ2-5|NA|TRBV6-1|NA
CASSEAGLGHKTQYF
TGTGCCAGCAGTGAAGCAGGATTGGGGCACAAGACCCAGTACTTC
>TRBJ2-3|NA|TRBV14|NA
CASSLRGALPTQYF
TGTGCCAGCAGCCTTCGGGGGGCCCTCCCCACGCAGTATTTT
>TRBJ2-1|TRBD2|TRBV4-1|NA
CASSQGIAGGREFF
TGCGCCAGCAGCCAAGGTATAGCGGGAGGTAGGGAGTTCTTC
>TRBJ2-7|TRBD2|TRBV9|NA
CASSVGLAGGNFYEQYF
TGTGCCAGCAGCGTAGGCCTAGCGGGGGGAAACTTCTACGAGCAGTACTTC
>TRBJ1-2|TRBD1|TRBV28|NA
CASRRIQGAGYGYTF
TGTGCCAGCAGGAGAATACAGGGGGCGGGCTATGGCTACACCTTC
>TRBJ1-2|TRBD1|TRBV6-5|NA
CASRPTGERGYGYTF
TGTGCCAGCAGACCGACAGGGGAGAGGGGCTATGGCTACACCTTC
>TRBJ2-1|TRBD2|TRBV7-9|NA
CASSQGLAVGFF
TGTGCCAGCAGTCAGGGACTAGCGGTAGGGTTCTTC
>TRBJ2-7|NA|TRBV7-9|NA
CASSYGTEYEQYF
TGTGCCAGCAGCTACGGGACGGAGTACGAGCAGTACTTC
>TRBJ2-5|TRBD2|TRBV9|NA
CASNSGRALVETQYF
TGTGCCAGCAATAGCGGGAGGGCCCTCGTAGAGACCCAGTACTTC
>TRBJ2-3|NA|TRBV7-2|NA
CASSLGLSSGADTQYF
TGTGCCAGCAGCTTAGGGCTAAGTTCGGGAGCAGATACGCAGTATTTT
>TRBJ1-3|NA|TRBV18|few
CASSPETLGNTIYF
TGTGCCAGCTCACCCGAGACACTTGGAAACACCATATATTTT
>TRBJ1-5|NA|TRBV6-1|NA
CASSEDSGARHQPQHF
TGTGCCAGCAGTGAAGATTCGGGGGCGCGGCATCAGCCCCAGCATTTT
>TRBJ2-7|NA|TRBV9|NA
CASSAQGHHLYEQYF
TGTGCCAGCAGCGCGCAGGGACACCACCTCTACGAGCAGTACTTC
>TRBJ1-6|NA|TRBV19|few
CASSITQTDSPLHF
TGTGCCAGTAGTATAACCCAGACGGATTCACCCCTCCACTTT
>TRBJ2-7|TRBD2|TRBV6-1|NA
CASKTSGAYEQYF
TGTGCCAGCAAGACTAGCGGGGCCTACGAGCAGTACTTC
>TRBJ2-7|TRBD2|TRBV5-8|NA
CASSLVLAGGHTYEQYF
TGTGCCAGCAGCTTGGTCCTAGCGGGGGGGCATACCTACGAGCAGTACTTC
>TRBJ1-3|NA|TRBV25-1|NA
CASSRQADSGNTIYF
TGTGCCAGCAGTCGTCAGGCCGACTCTGGAAACACCATATATTTT
>TRBJ2-5|NA|TRBV30|NA
CAWSQKGRGFGETQYF
TGTGCCTGGAGTCAAAAAGGACGGGGCTTTGGGGAGACCCAGTACTTC
>TRBJ1-2|NA|TRBV18|NA
CASSPRAANYGYTF
TGTGCCAGCTCACCACGGGCAGCTAACTATGGCTACACCTTC
>TRBJ1-1|TRBD1|TRBV19|NA
CASSIYSGQGSLAFF
TGTGCCAGTAGTATCTACTCGGGACAGGGAAGTCTAGCTTTCTTT
>TRBJ1-2|TRBD1|TRBV10-2|NA
CASSATGAIRGYTF
TGCGCCAGCAGTGCGACAGGGGCCATACGGGGCTACACCTTC
>TRBJ2-7|NA|TRBV11-2|NA
CASSLGRAQIYEQYF
TGTGCCAGCAGCTTAGGAAGGGCCCAAATCTACGAGCAGTACTTC
>TRBJ2-7|TRBD2|TRBV7-2|NA
CASSSPAGTGQYF
TGTGCCAGCAGCTCGCCAGCGGGAACCGGGCAGTACTTC
>TRBJ1-6|TRBD1|TRBV4-3|NA
CASRPGTAGSPLHF
TGCGCCAGCAGGCCGGGGACAGCCGGGTCACCCCTCCACTTT
>TRBJ1-3|NA|TRBV18|few
CASSQDSSSGNTIYF
TGTGCCAGCTCCCAGGACAGCAGCTCTGGAAACACCATATATTTT
>TRBJ2-7|TRBD1|TRBV13|NA
CASSPGQASSYEQYF
TGTGCCAGCAGCCCGGGACAGGCCAGCTCCTACGAGCAGTACTTC
>TRBJ1-1|NA|TRBV5-1|few
CASSLGDGYTEAFF
TGCGCCAGCAGCTTGGGGGACGGGTACACTGAAGCTTTCTTT
>TRBJ1-5|NA|TRBV28|NA
CASSLNSNQPQHF
TGTGCCAGCAGTCTGAATAGCAATCAGCCCCAGCATTTT
>TRBJ2-7|NA|TRBV7-8|NA
CASSANSYEQYF
TGTGCCAGCAGCGCCAACTCCTACGAGCAGTACTTC
>TRBJ2-3|NA|TRBV5-1|NA
CASSLGSGTLTQYF
TGCGCCAGCAGCTTGGGTAGTGGGACCCTTACGCAGTATTTT
>TRBJ1-2|NA|TRBV9|few
CASSIDTNYGYTF
TGTGCCAGCAGCATCGATACTAACTATGGCTACACCTTC
>TRBJ1-5|NA|TRBV25-1|NA
CASSEQNPPRLHF
TGTGCCAGCAGTGAACAAAATCCTCCACGGTTGCATTTT
>TRBJ2-1|TRBD2|TRBV6-9|NA
CASRYPGLAYNEQFF
TGTGCCAGCAGATATCCGGGACTAGCGTATAATGAGCAGTTCTTC
>TRBJ2-1|NA|TRBV6-1|NA
CASSEVRGRPQFF
TGTGCCAGCAGTGAAGTAAGGGGGAGGCCGCAGTTCTTC
>TRBJ1-1|NA|TRBV27|NA
CASSPGGRNTEAFF
TGTGCCAGCAGTCCTGGGGGACGGAACACTGAAGCTTTCTTT
>TRBJ2-7|NA|TRBV11-2|NA
CASSFSESSYEQYF
TGTGCCAGCAGCTTTAGCGAGAGCTCCTACGAGCAGTACTTC
>TRBJ1-3|TRBD1|TRBV5-1|NA
CASSSYTGTGGTGNTIYF
TGCGCCAGCAGCTCGTACACCGGGACAGGGGGGACTGGAAACACCATATATTTT
>TRBJ2-7|NA|TRBV7-8|NA
CASSTNGVAYEQYF
TGTGCCAGCAGCACCAACGGGGTTGCCTACGAGCAGTACTTC
>TRBJ2-7|NA|TRBV19|NA
CASSMRTSYEQYF
TGTGCCAGTAGTATGAGAACCTCCTACGAGCAGTACTTC
>TRBJ1-1|TRBD1|TRBV5-6|NA
CASSPRGRDTEAFF
TGTGCCAGCAGCCCCAGGGGGCGGGACACTGAAGCTTTCTTT
>TRBJ1-2|TRBD1|TRBV6-5|NA
CASRTDRGQGYTF
TGTGCCAGCAGGACGGACAGGGGGCAAGGCTACACCTTC
>TRBJ2-2|TRBD1|TRBV5-6|once
CASSWRGRGLFGELFF
TGTGCCAGCAGCTGGAGAGGCAGGGGGCTTTTCGGGGAGCTGTTTTTT
>TRBJ2-3|TRBD2|TRBV2|NA
CASSFGLAGARDTQYF
TGTGCCAGCAGCTTTGGACTAGCGGGGGCCCGAGATACGCAGTATTTT
>TRBJ2-1|TRBD2|TRBV5-6|once
CASSFGGRAYNEQFF
TGTGCCAGCAGCTTCGGCGGGAGGGCGTACAATGAGCAGTTCTTC